Listed below are T cell receptor beta chains from one sample, sequenced in a study of blood T cell repertoires in COVID-19. TCRdb keeps only in-frame clones here, not all; method: immunoSEQ multiplex PCR. This table has fewer than 200,000 clones, more than 85% appearing once. What was sequenced was PBMCs or T cells enriched from blood (not recorded which). The receptors were gathered from a human donor with acute COVID-19. The donor label of this sample is uncertain. Each CDR3 is given with its conserved first and last residue.

V: TRBV27; CDR3: CASSFAPRRRGGNGYTF
V: TRBV4-2; CDR3: CASSPRGNVRRPEQFF
V: TRBV11-1; CDR3: CASSLVLMTGEQYF
V: TRBV4-1; CDR3: CASSQVGRRGGNTDTQYF
V: TRBV6-4; CDR3: CASREPGKDGELFF
V: TRBV11-2; CDR3: CASSFLSQGQETQYF
V: TRBV19; CDR3: CASSVTGTSYEQYF
V: TRBV12-1; CDR3: CASSFGQQPLHF
V: TRBV3-1/TRBV3-2; CDR3: CASSHRGASYNEQFF
V: TRBV11-2; CDR3: CASSPRAGIMNTGELFF